These 3 T cell receptor beta chains came from one sample sequenced in a study of T cell changes during pregnancy in multiple sclerosis. The assay was immunoSEQ multiplex PCR, and TCRdb's table has in-frame clones only and misses some. The sample holds about 83,000 clones, approximately 90% seen once. Material: PBMCs, obtained in the first trimester of pregnancy. Receptors were obtained from a female donor in good health, serving as a control in a pregnancy study. Some clones in this sample may be carry-over from other donors' samples.

The chain recombines TRBV19 with TRBJ1-5, with D uncertain. Germline V gene lookup returns CDR1 LNHDA and CDR2 SQIVND (reference sequence). Trimming left V 7 bases short and J 4 bases short, with 11 bases between. CDR3 length: 13 residues. The CDR3 sequence: CASTPVPNQPQHF. CDR3 DNA sequence: TGTGCCAGTACCCCCGTTCCTAATCAGCCCCAGCATTTT.

This chain connects TRBV4-3 to TRBJ1-2; D gene unclear. Trimming left V 1 base short and J 8 bases short, with 5 bases between. The CDR3 runs 11 residues. Germline V gene sequence: CDR1 LGHNA, CDR2 YSLEER. The CDR3 DNA reads TGCGCCAGCAGCCAAGGGAGGGGCTACACCTTC. Translation: CASSQGRGYTF.

V is TRBV5-1 and J is TRBJ2-6, with a weak D call TRBD1 (6 bases). This CDR3 spans 17 amino acids. Per germline, CDR1 SGHRS and CDR2 YFSETQ. The V gene lost 3 bases and the J gene lost 0 bases, with 13 bases spanning the gap. The CDR3 DNA sequence: TGCGCCAGCAGCTCCGGACAGCCCTCCTCTGGGGCCAACGTCCTGACTTTC. It is translated as CASSSGQPSSGANVLTF.